This record concerns one T cell receptor (beta chain) sequence. V shed 5 bases and J shed 2 bases, with 6 bases lying between them. The CDR3 spans 11 residues. Germline CDR1 is DFQATT and CDR2 is SNEGSKA (reference sequence). Assay: immunoSEQ multiplex PCR; the TCRdb copy retains only in-frame clones and omits some. Here the sample spans 40,000 to 45,000 clones, 89% being singletons. This entry comes from a study of blood T cell repertoires in COVID-19. This chain links TRBV20-1 with TRBJ2-5; weak D call: TRBD1 (5 bases). The sequence was collected from a man aged 45-65 years with active COVID-19. The sample comprised peripheral blood. CDR3 in amino acids: CSAWTQETQYF. In DNA form, the CDR3 reads TGCAGTGCTTGGACACAAGAGACCCAGTACTTC.